This T cell receptor (beta chain) was identified in a study of blood T cell repertoires in COVID-19. About the study: Samples of COVID-19 (acute and convalescent) were obtained from the United States, Italy and Spain. T cells, B-cell-depleted T cells, or PBMCs supplied cDNA or gDNA.

How the authors handled the data: By means of reference gene primer amplification, nucleated cell counts were estimated. Libraries were prepared by immunoSEQ multiplex PCR; TCRdb keeps only in-frame clonotypes and omits some of them. The DNA was the basis for D and trimming; V, J and clone size are from that table. Of approximately 250,000 clones in the sample, over 80% were seen once. The germline V gene encodes CDR1 SGHRS and CDR2 YFSETQ. Trimming cost V 0 bases and J 3 bases; bases outside gene matches: 5. CDR3 length: 16 amino acids. This clone appeared a few times. Source material: peripheral blood. The rearrangement uses TRBV5-1 and TRBJ2-7; 11 nucleotides line up with TRBD1. This TCR came from a man aged 55 to 69 who had recovered from COVID-19. In DNA, the CDR3 is TGCGCCAGCAGCTTGGGAGCGGACAGGGGGCTCTACGAGCAGTACTTC. Protein sequence: CASSLGADRGLYEQYF. The full variable domain, completed using reference TRBV5-1 and TRBJ2-7, is KAGVTQTPRYLIKTRGQQVTLSCSPISGHRSVSWYQQTPGQGLQFLFEYFSETQRNKGNFPGRFSGRQFSNSRSEMNVSTLELGDSALYLCASSLGADRGLYEQYFGPGTRLTVT.